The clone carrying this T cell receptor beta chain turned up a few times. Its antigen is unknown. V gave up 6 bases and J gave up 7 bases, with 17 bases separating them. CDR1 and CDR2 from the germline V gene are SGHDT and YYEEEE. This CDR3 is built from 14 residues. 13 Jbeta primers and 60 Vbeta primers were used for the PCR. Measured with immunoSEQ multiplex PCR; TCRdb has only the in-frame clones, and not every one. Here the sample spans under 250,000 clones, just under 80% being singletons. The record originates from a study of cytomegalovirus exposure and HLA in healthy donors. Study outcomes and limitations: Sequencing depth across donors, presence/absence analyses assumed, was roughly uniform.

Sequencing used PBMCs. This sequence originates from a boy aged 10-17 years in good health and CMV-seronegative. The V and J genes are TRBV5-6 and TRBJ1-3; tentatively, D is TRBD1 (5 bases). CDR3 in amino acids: CASNPAGLGNTIYF. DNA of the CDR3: TGTGCCAGCAACCCGGCGGGGCTTGGTAACACCATATATTTT. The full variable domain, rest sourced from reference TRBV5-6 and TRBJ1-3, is DAGVTQSPTHLIKTRGQQVTLRCSPKSGHDTVSWYQQALGQGPQFIFQYYEEEERQRGNFPDRFSGHQFPNYSSELNVNALLLGDSALYLCASNPAGLGNTIYFGEGSWLTVV.